This TCR beta chain comes out of a study of CD8 T cells in ankylosing spondylitis. Whole-study findings and limits: Enrichment of disease-linked clones was reportedly significant in matched ankylosing spondylitis synovial fluid. Ankylosing spondylitis blood seemed to carry a telltale TCR beta motif made of about 8 highly homologous variants.

At least ten counts were recorded for this clonotype. Its antigen is currently unknown. Between the trimmed V and J ends, which lost 3 bases and 2 bases, there was a span of 7 bases. Germline V gene sequence: CDR1 SGHTA, CDR2 FQGNSA. CDR3 length: 13 amino acids. Using quantitative 5'-RACE with molecular barcodes, the authors made TCR beta libraries. TCRdb reprocessed the 5' RACE reads with MiXCR, giving one entry per CDR3 protein. The sample has about 500,000 distinct CDR3 sequences, roughly 5.2% seen once. The chain is built from TRBV7-2 and TRBJ2-5; D remains ambiguous. This TCR was sampled from a male donor with ankylosing spondylitis. Sequencing was carried out using blood, either unsorted or a sorted T cell fraction (not recorded which). CDR3 residues: CASSFWQQETQYF. The CDR3 nucleotides read TGTGCCAGCAGCTTCTGGCAGCAAGAGACCCAGTACTTC.